This T cell receptor beta chain was sequenced in a study of shared clonotypes between healthy human individuals. General study points: It was the non-shared clonotypes that had lower generation probabilities than clonotypes shared by all four donors.

Comments on this clone: Its antigen is currently unknown.

Every immunoSEQ plate was one replicate of a subset's evenly spread DNA. This table comes from immunoSEQ multiplex PCR, and its TCRdb copy is limited to in-frame clones, with some not included. Of 600,000 to 750,000 clones in the sample, about 90% were seen once. This TCR was sampled from a man aged 18-30 years in good health. Some clones in this sample may be carry-over from other donors' samples. The sequenced sample consisted of memory CD8+ T cells from PBMCs. The subset here: CD45RO+ cells pooled with CCR7-negative TemRA cells.

CDR3 loop: CASSVAGMALPDTQYF. CDR3 DNA: TGTGCCAGCAGCGTAGCAGGGATGGCACTGCCAGATACGCAGTATTTT. The J gene is TRBJ2-3, the V gene TRBV9; TRBD1 is a possible D gene (5 bases). Germline values: CDR1 SGDLS, CDR2 YYNGEE. The length of the CDR3 is 16 residues. V was trimmed by 0 bases and J by 4 bases, leaving 15 bases between them.